The 27 T cell receptor beta chains listed next were all sequenced from one sample in a study of blood T cell repertoires in COVID-19 (dated by TCRdb to 2020 to 2022). Library construction relied on the immunoSEQ multiplex PCR assay. TCRdb's version of the immuneACCESS table is confined to in-frame rearrangements and falls short of the full clone set. An unresolved V gene accounts for under half of the shortfall where checked; the remainder is of unknown origin. A total of about 200,000 clones appear in this sample, about 84% of them only once. 7% to 8.5% of the sample belongs to the ten largest clones. Sequencing was done on a sample of PBMCs or T cells enriched from blood (not recorded which). All receptors come from a woman aged 40-49 years with acute COVID-19.

The chain combines TRBV11-1 with TRBJ1-1; 8 bases line up with TRBD1. Trimming at V came to 4 bases and at J to 1 base, leaving 5 bases not matched to a gene. CDR1 SGHAT and CDR2 FQDESV come from the germline V gene (reference sequence). The CDR3 consists of 15 residues. The CDR3 sequence: CASSSRTGKNTEAFF. The DNA of the CDR3 is TGTGCCAGCAGCTCTCGGACAGGGAAGAACACTGAAGCTTTCTTT.

This chain links TRBV7-2 with TRBJ2-2; TRBD2 is a possible D gene (6 bases). Looked up from germline, CDR1 is SGHTA and CDR2 is FQGNSA. Trimming left V 5 bases short and J 2 bases short, with 9 bases between. This CDR3 is 14 amino acids long. The CDR3 loop reads CASSLSGNTGELFF. The CDR3 DNA follows: TGTGCCAGCAGCCTTAGCGGTAACACCGGGGAGCTGTTTTTT.

This rearrangement joins TRBV19 to TRBJ1-5, with a weak D call TRBD1 (5 bases). Germline CDR1 is LNHDA and CDR2 is SQIVND (reference sequence). There are 16 residues in the CDR3. V was trimmed by 7 bases and J by 0 bases, leaving 16 bases between them. CDR3 in DNA: TGTGCCAGTAACGAACCTGGGACTTTTAGCAATCAGCCCCAGCATTTT. As protein: CASNEPGTFSNQPQHF.

The chain couples TRBV5-1 to TRBJ1-4; D might be TRBD1 (6 bases). Germline V lookup: CDR1 SGHRS, CDR2 YFSETQ. V lost 5 bases, J lost 4 bases, and 12 bases lay in between. The CDR3 consists of 14 residues. The CDR3 nucleotides are TGCGCCAGCAGACAGGGTGGTGGTAATGAAAAACTGTTTTTT. It encodes CASRQGGGNEKLFF.

This clone is a singleton in its sample. This chain connects TRBV2 to TRBJ2-5, with TRBD2 identical over 12 bases. V lost 3 bases to trimming and J lost 5 bases; unmatched junction nucleotides: 7. The CDR3 covers 16 residues. CDR1 and CDR2 (germline): SNHLY, FYNNEI. CDR3: CASSEGTSGGRETQYF. In DNA, the CDR3 is TGTGCCAGCAGTGAGGGTACTAGCGGGGGGCGGGAGACCCAGTACTTC.

This clone occurred once. The genes are TRBV6-5 and TRBJ1-4; tentatively, D is TRBD1 (5 bases). CDR1 is MNHEY and CDR2 is SVGAGI in the germline V gene. V was shortened by 10 bases and J by 3 bases, with 15 bases between the two germline ends. The CDR3 sequence is 14 residues long. The DNA for the CDR3 is TGTGCCACTGCAAAGGGGTTGGCTAATGAAAAACTGTTTTTT. Its protein is CATAKGLANEKLFF.

This clone was observed a handful of times. The chain employs TRBV7-3 and TRBJ2-2; 12 bases agree with TRBD2. Germline V gives CDR1 SGHTA, CDR2 FQGTGA. With V trimmed by 2 bases and J by 5 bases, 3 bases remained unmatched. The CDR3 consists of 16 residues. The CDR3 is CASSLLAGGGTGELFF. Here the CDR3 DNA reads TGTGCCAGCAGCTTACTAGCGGGAGGGGGAACCGGGGAGCTGTTTTTT.

This clone has only one observation. The CDR3 is CASSQGTGTGGGNEQFF. CDR3 coding DNA: TGTGCCAGCTCACAGGGAACCGGGACAGGGGGTGGCAATGAGCAGTTCTTC. The rearrangement joins TRBV18 to TRBJ2-1; 11 nucleotides align to TRBD1. Germline V gene sequence: CDR1 KGHSH, CDR2 LQKENI. Trimming at V came to 4 bases and at J to 6 bases, leaving 11 bases not matched to a gene. The CDR3 consists of 17 residues.

The sample holds a few counts of this clone. The chain couples TRBV3-1 (or the pseudogene TRBV3-2) to TRBJ1-5; TRBD1 is a possible D gene (6 bases). This CDR3 has 21 amino acids. Germline assignment: CDR1 LGHDT and CDR2 YNNKEL (reference sequence). The V and J ends lost 1 base and 2 bases respectively, with 27 bases between them. The CDR3 region is CASSQGVVGRGYRLRNQPQHF. The CDR3 coding sequence is TGTGCCAGCAGCCAAGGGGTGGTGGGCAGGGGTTACCGATTGCGCAATCAGCCCCAGCATTTT.

The chain links TRBV10-3 to TRBJ1-3; 7 nucleotides line up with TRBD1. The CDR3 contains 18 residues. CDR1 is ENHRY, CDR2 SYGVKD, per germline. The V and J ends lost 6 bases and 2 bases, in that order; junction bases with no gene match: 16. The CDR3 loop reads CAISDRASSSRTGNTIYF. The CDR3 DNA sequence: TGTGCCATCAGCGACAGGGCCTCCTCTTCTCGAACTGGAAACACCATATATTTT.

In its sample, this clone was seen a few times. V is TRBV19 and J is TRBJ1-1, with no clear D. Per germline, CDR1 LNHDA and CDR2 SQIVND (reference sequence). The CDR3 is made up of 14 amino acids. V lost 5 bases and J 7 bases, leaving 17 bases between the germline ends. CDR3 nucleotides: TGTGCCAGTAGTCCCCATCGAACTTCCTTTGAAGCTTTCTTT. Residues: CASSPHRTSFEAFF.

The chain employs TRBV2 and TRBJ1-5; weak D call: TRBD1 (6 bases). V lost 8 bases and J lost 3, with 14 bases in between. The CDR3 loop spans 14 amino acids. Germline loops: CDR1 SNHLY, CDR2 FYNNEI. CDR3 amino acids: CASWRGGVNQPQHF. The DNA for the CDR3 is TGTGCCAGCTGGCGGGGGGGCGTCAATCAGCCCCAGCATTTT.

This clone was recorded once. The rearrangement uses TRBV7-9 and TRBJ2-2; D perhaps matches TRBD2 (5 bases). Germline V gene lookup returns CDR1 SEHNR and CDR2 FQNEAQ (reference sequence). The CDR3 totals 18 residues. Trimming took off 1 base at V and 2 bases at J, with 17 bases between the two ends. The CDR3 nucleotides read TGTGCCAGCAGCTTAGAAGTCCTCGGGCGGGTAAACACCGGGGAGCTGTTTTTT. Amino acids: CASSLEVLGRVNTGELFF.

The chain uses TRBV5-4 and TRBJ1-3, with 7 positions matching TRBD1. The J segment lost 0 bases and the V segment lost 2 bases, leaving 5 bases of the junction unmatched. The CDR3 contains 16 residues. Germline assignment: CDR1 SGHNT and CDR2 YYREEE (reference sequence). The DNA of the CDR3 is TGTGCCAGCAGCTTAATGACAGGGAGCTCTGGAAACACCATATATTTT. Translation gives CASSLMTGSSGNTIYF.

The J gene is TRBJ2-7, the V gene TRBV3-1 (or the pseudogene TRBV3-2), with D possibly matching TRBD2 (6 bases). The CDR3 length is 16 residues. CDR1 and CDR2 from the germline V gene are LGHDT and YNNKEL (reference sequence). V was pared by 1 base and J by 7 bases, with 20 bases between. The CDR3 sequence is CASSQGGGVWPGEQYF. The CDR3 DNA reads as TGTGCCAGCAGCCAAGGCGGAGGGGTTTGGCCCGGAGAGCAGTACTTC.

The genes are TRBV7-3 and TRBJ2-2, with D tentatively TRBD1 (6 bases). The length of the CDR3 is 15 residues. Germline V gene sequence: CDR1 SGHTA, CDR2 FQGTGA. Trimming took 5 bases from V and 1 from J, leaving 11 bases between them. The CDR3 sequence: CASSPGTKNTGELFF. CDR3 coding DNA: TGTGCCAGCAGCCCCGGGACAAAGAACACCGGGGAGCTGTTTTTT.

This chain joins TRBV11-2 and TRBJ2-3; 7 nucleotides align to TRBD2. The CDR3 contains 16 residues. V gave up 5 bases and J gave up 4 bases; unmatched junction bases: 12. Germline V gene data show CDR1 as SGHAT and CDR2 as FQNNGV. CDR3 residues: CASSTQTSPLPDTQYF. CDR3 coding DNA: TGTGCCAGCAGCACCCAGACTAGCCCCCTCCCAGATACGCAGTATTTT.

This chain connects TRBV19 to TRBJ2-5, with D tentatively TRBD2 (5 bases). There are 17 residues in the CDR3. Per the germline V gene, CDR1 is LNHDA and CDR2 is SQIVND (reference sequence). Deletions cut 8 bases from V and 0 bases from J, with 22 bases between. CDR3 sequence reads: CASGPRPEPSYQETQYF. CDR3 nucleotide sequence: TGTGCCAGTGGACCAAGACCAGAGCCTAGCTACCAAGAGACCCAGTACTTC.

Only one count was recorded for this clone. This rearrangement joins TRBV7-9 to TRBJ1-1, with D tentatively TRBD1 (5 bases). The length of the CDR3 is 15 residues. V shed 2 bases and J shed 2 bases, with 12 bases lying between them. Germline lookup yields CDR1 SEHNR and CDR2 FQNEAQ (reference sequence). CDR3 residues: CASSLLGRGNTEAFF. The CDR3 nucleotides read TGTGCCAGCAGCTTATTGGGGCGCGGTAACACTGAAGCTTTCTTT.

This clone has only a few counts. This chain links TRBV28 with TRBJ2-7; 8 bases are a match to TRBD2. The germline gives CDR1 MDHEN, CDR2 SYDVKM. CDR3 length equals 14 residues. Trimming cost V 4 bases and J 4 bases; bases outside gene matches: 6. The CDR3: CASSSPGGGYEQYF. CDR3 coding DNA: TGTGCCAGCAGTTCCCCCGGGGGGGGATACGAGCAGTACTTC.

The rearrangement uses TRBV28 and TRBJ1-1; TRBD1 might be the D (5 bases). CDR1 is MDHEN and CDR2 is SYDVKM in the germline V gene. This CDR3 spans 13 amino acids. The V end lost 3 bases, the J end lost 8 bases, and 13 bases lay between the germline ends. In DNA form, the CDR3 reads TGTGCCAGCAGTTTTGACAGTTATAAAGAAGCTTTCTTT. Encoded protein: CASSFDSYKEAFF.

The V call is TRBV5-1, the J call TRBJ1-3, with 8 bases aligning to TRBD1. Germline values: CDR1 SGHRS, CDR2 YFSETQ. The CDR3 spans 16 residues. The junction had 9 bases not matched to a gene; V was cut back by 3 bases and J by 4 bases. DNA for the CDR3: TGCGCCAGCAGCTGGACAGGGCCAGATCCCGGAAACACCATATATTTT. Translating it yields CASSWTGPDPGNTIYF.

The V call is TRBV5-1, the J call TRBJ1-6; maybe TRBD1 (6 bases). The CDR3 consists of 16 residues. Germline CDR1 and CDR2: SGHRS and YFSETQ. The germline V and J ends were trimmed by 7 bases and 7 bases, with 21 bases remaining between them. CDR3: CASRNREGGFNSPLHF. CDR3 nucleotides: TGCGCCAGCCGGAACAGGGAGGGGGGTTTCAATTCACCCCTCCACTTT.

This chain connects TRBV7-9 to TRBJ1-1, with 7 nucleotides matching TRBD1. This CDR3 contains 15 residues. Germline CDR1 and CDR2: SEHNR and FQNEAQ (reference sequence). The trim removed 1 base at V and 2 bases at J, leaving 4 bases unmatched. This CDR3 reads CASSLEAGGNTEAFF. The DNA of the CDR3 is TGTGCCAGCAGCTTAGAGGCAGGGGGAAACACTGAAGCTTTCTTT.

The V gene is TRBV7-6, the J gene TRBJ1-1, with TRBD1 identical over 7 bases. The CDR3 is 14 residues long. With 5 bases clipped from V and 3 bases from J, the junction kept 6 bases outside the gene matches. Germline V lookup: CDR1 SGHVS, CDR2 FNYEAQ. The CDR3 here is CASSVTGRHTEAFF. The CDR3 nucleotides are TGTGCCAGCAGCGTGACAGGGAGGCACACTGAAGCTTTCTTT.

Many counts were recorded for this clone. The rearrangement joins TRBV14 to TRBJ1-4, with D perhaps matching TRBD1 (6 bases). The CDR3 extends over 15 amino acids. V was shortened by 4 bases and J by 8 bases, with 17 bases between the two germline ends. Germline V gives CDR1 SGHDN, CDR2 FVKESK. This CDR3 reads CASSLMGALQEKLFF. As DNA, the CDR3 is TGTGCCAGCAGCCTCATGGGGGCACTACAGGAAAAACTGTTTTTT.

This clone was seen a few times. J is TRBJ1-2 and V is TRBV2, with 10 bases lining up with TRBD1. The CDR3 has 14 residues. From germline, CDR1 is SNHLY and CDR2 FYNNEI. J gave up 8 bases and V 6 bases, and 9 bases lay outside the gene matches. As DNA, the CDR3 is TGTGCCAGCAGCATATCGGGACAGGGGAAGGGCTACACCTTC. Its protein product is CASSISGQGKGYTF.